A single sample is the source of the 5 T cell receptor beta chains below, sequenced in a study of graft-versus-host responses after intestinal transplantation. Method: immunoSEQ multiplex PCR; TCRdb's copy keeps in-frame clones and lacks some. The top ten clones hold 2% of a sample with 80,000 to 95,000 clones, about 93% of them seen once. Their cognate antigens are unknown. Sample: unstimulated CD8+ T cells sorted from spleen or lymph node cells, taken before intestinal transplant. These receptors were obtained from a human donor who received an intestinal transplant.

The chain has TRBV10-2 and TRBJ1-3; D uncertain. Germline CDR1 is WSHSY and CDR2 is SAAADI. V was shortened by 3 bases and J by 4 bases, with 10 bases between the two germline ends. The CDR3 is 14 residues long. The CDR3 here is CASSEGVLGNTIYF. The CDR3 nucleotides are TGCGCCAGCAGTGAAGGCGTACTAGGAAACACCATATATTTT.

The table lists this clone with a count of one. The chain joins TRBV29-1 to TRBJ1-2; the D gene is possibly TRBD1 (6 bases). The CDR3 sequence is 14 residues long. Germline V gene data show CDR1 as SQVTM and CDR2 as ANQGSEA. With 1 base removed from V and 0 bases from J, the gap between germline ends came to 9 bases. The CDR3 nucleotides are TGCAGCGTTGAAGGGACAGCCGCTAACTATGGCTACACCTTC. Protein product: CSVEGTAANYGYTF.

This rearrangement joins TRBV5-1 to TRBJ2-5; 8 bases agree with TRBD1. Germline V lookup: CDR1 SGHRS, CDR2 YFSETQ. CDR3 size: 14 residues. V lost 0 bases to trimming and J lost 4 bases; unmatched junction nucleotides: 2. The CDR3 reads CASSLARGLETQYF. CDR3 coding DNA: TGCGCCAGCAGCTTGGCCAGGGGGCTAGAGACCCAGTACTTC.

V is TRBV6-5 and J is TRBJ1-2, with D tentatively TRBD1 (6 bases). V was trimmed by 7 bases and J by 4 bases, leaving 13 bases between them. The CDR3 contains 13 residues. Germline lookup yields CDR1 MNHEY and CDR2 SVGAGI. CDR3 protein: CASTPGTLYGYTF. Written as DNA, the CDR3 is TGTGCCAGCACTCCCGGGACACTCTATGGCTACACCTTC.

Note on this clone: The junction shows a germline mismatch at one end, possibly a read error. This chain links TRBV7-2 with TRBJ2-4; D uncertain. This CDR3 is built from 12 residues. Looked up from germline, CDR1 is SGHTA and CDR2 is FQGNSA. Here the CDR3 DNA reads TGTGCCAGCAGCTTAGAGACAACAATTCTTGTCTTC. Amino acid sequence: CASSLETTILVF.